Detailed here is one T cell receptor beta chain. TCRdb's copy holds only in-frame clones and misses some; the assay was immunoSEQ multiplex PCR. The data hold about 350,000 clones, with around 84% observed a single time. The sample comes from a study of Ad26.COV2.S vaccination and SARS-CoV-2 variants. The overall study: The authors gave Ad26.COV2.S intramuscularly, either once or twice 56 days apart.

Noted treatment: about 20 received Ad26.COV2.S at low or high dose, single or two shots; several received placebo; per-sample allocation not given. Material that was analyzed had been drawn on day 63 after the first vaccine or placebo injection. Cohort 1b enrolled adults aged 18-55 years in Boston. The vaccine delivered Wuhan-strain SARS-CoV-2 spike through an Ad26 vector. The sequenced sample was peripheral blood, obtained in a trial of Ad26.COV2.S vaccine versus placebo. The sequence came from a person aged 18-60 years who received the Ad26.COV2.S COVID-19 vaccine or a placebo.

The CDR3 DNA reads TGTGCCAGCAGCCGTCTTTGGAGGGAGAGGAAAGATACGCAGTATTTT. Translating it yields CASSRLWRERKDTQYF. V gene TRBV6-2 or TRBV6-3 combines with J gene TRBJ2-3, with a weak D call TRBD2 (6 bases). Germline V CDR1 and CDR2: MNHEY, SVGEGT. V was shortened by 6 bases and J by 5 bases, with 21 bases between the two germline ends. The CDR3 covers 16 residues.